These 7 T cell receptor beta chains came from one sample sequenced in a study of T cells in localized non-small cell lung cancer. TCRdb's table, derived via immunoSEQ multiplex PCR, lists solely in-frame clones and lacks some. The profile shows roughly 1,700 clones, 24% of them singletons. Sequencing used normal lung tissue next to the tumor, obtained before any cancer treatment. These receptors all stem from a woman between 40 and 69 years old with stage II squamous cell lung carcinoma.

This clone was seen more than once but under ten times. The chain employs TRBV6-8 and TRBJ2-1, with D perhaps matching TRBD1 or TRBD2 (6 bases each). From germline, CDR1 is MNHGY and CDR2 SAAAGT. This CDR3 contains 14 residues. Trimming took 4 bases from V and 3 from J, leaving 10 bases between them. CDR3 residues: CASSLEGGYNEQFF. CDR3 sequence (DNA): TGTGCCAGCAGTTTGGAGGGGGGCTACAATGAGCAGTTCTTC.

The J gene is TRBJ2-4, the V gene TRBV23-1, with D possibly matching TRBD2 (6 bases). TRBV23-1 is classed as an ORF, of uncertain function. This CDR3 has 13 residues. The V end was cut by 6 bases, the J end by 9 bases, with 15 bases between. This chain's CDR3 is CASSSGLGGIQYF. CDR3 DNA sequence: TGCGCCAGCAGCTCGGGACTCGGGGGCATTCAGTACTTC.

The chain links TRBV19 to TRBJ2-1; 9 positions agree with TRBD2. In germline, CDR1 is LNHDA, CDR2 SQIVND (reference sequence). The trim removed 7 bases at V and 8 bases at J, leaving 12 bases unmatched. CDR3 length equals 15 residues. DNA of the CDR3: TGTGCCAGTATCGGGAGGCTAGCGGGACGGTATGAGCAGTTCTTC. Translation: CASIGRLAGRYEQFF. Using reference TRBV19 and TRBJ2-1 for the parts outside the CDR3, the full variable domain is DGGITQSPKYLFRKEGQNVTLSCEQNLNHDAMYWYRQDPGQGLRLIYYSQIVNDFQKGDIAEGYSVSREKKESFPLTVTSAQKNPTAFYLCASIGRLAGRYEQFFGPGTRLTVL.

J is TRBJ2-3 and V is TRBV19; 11 bases are a match to TRBD2. Germline V gene data show CDR1 as LNHDA and CDR2 as SQIVND (reference sequence). The CDR3 length is 15 residues. V shed 5 bases, J shed 6 bases, and the junction held 7 bases outside the gene matches. The CDR3 here is CASSDSGRASDTQYF. CDR3 DNA: TGTGCCAGTAGTGATAGCGGGAGGGCCTCCGATACGCAGTATTTT.

V usage is TRBV28 and J usage is TRBJ1-2; D remains ambiguous. The V end was cut by 3 bases, the J end by 5 bases, with 10 bases between. Germline V gene sequence: CDR1 MDHEN, CDR2 SYDVKM. The CDR3 covers 13 residues. CDR3 nucleotide sequence: TGTGCCAGCAGTTTGTCCGCGCTGTATGGCTACACCTTC. Translated: CASSLSALYGYTF.

This clone has just a few counts. The gene calls are TRBV19 and TRBJ1-1; D call uncertain. This CDR3 region has 14 residues. The V end lost 0 bases, the J end lost 8 bases, and 13 bases lay between the germline ends. The germline V gene encodes CDR1 LNHDA and CDR2 SQIVND (reference sequence). CDR3 sequence reads: CASSIDRATGEAFF. DNA of the CDR3: TGTGCCAGTAGTATAGATCGGGCTACGGGGGAAGCTTTCTTT. The variable domain in full, with the rest retrieved from reference TRBV19 and TRBJ1-1, is DGGITQSPKYLFRKEGQNVTLSCEQNLNHDAMYWYRQDPGQGLRLIYYSQIVNDFQKGDIAEGYSVSREKKESFPLTVTSAQKNPTAFYLCASSIDRATGEAFFGQGTRLTVV.

V usage is TRBV6-8 and J usage is TRBJ1-5, with D possibly matching TRBD1 (6 bases). The CDR3 sequence is 14 residues long. Germline loops: CDR1 MNHGY, CDR2 SAAAGT. V dropped 5 bases and J dropped 8 bases, with 16 bases sitting between them. Here the CDR3 DNA reads TGTGCCAGCAGTGGCACAGGGAAAGGGGAGCCCCAGCATTTT. Encoded protein: CASSGTGKGEPQHF.